Listed here are 2 T cell receptor beta chains from one sample, sequenced in a study of cytotoxic CD8 clonotypes in ibrutinib-treated CLL (dated by TCRdb to the early 2020s). The library was made by the immunoSEQ multiplex PCR assay. TCRdb obtained this table from immuneACCESS and retained in-frame rearrangements with V and J assigned. These tables miss some clones; where compared with another copy, unresolved V genes account for less than half of the shortfall, and the remainder is unexplained. In this sample the table shows tens of thousands of clones, around 84% of which occur a single time. The top ten clones comprise around 5.4% of the sample. Sequencing was performed on PBMCs, taken before ibrutinib treatment. These receptors originate from a human donor with chronic lymphocytic leukemia.

This sequence joins TRBV7-9 and TRBJ2-3; D tentatively fits TRBD1 or TRBD2 (5 bases each). V was cut by 5 bases and J by 0 bases, with 9 bases left in between. This CDR3 region has 14 residues. Germline CDR1 reads SEHNR; CDR2 reads FQNEAQ (reference sequence). The CDR3 bases are TGTGCCAGCAGCCTCCGGGACAGCACAGATACGCAGTATTTT. Amino acid sequence: CASSLRDSTDTQYF.

Only a few counts were recorded for this clone. The chain couples TRBV10-3 to TRBJ2-1, with 16 bases aligning to TRBD2. The CDR3 length is 15 residues. V was clipped by 6 bases and J by 7 bases; unmatched bases: 3. The germline gives CDR1 ENHRY, CDR2 SYGVKD. CDR3 nucleotide sequence: TGTGCCATCAGACCGGGACTAGCGGGAGGGAATGAGCAGTTCTTC. Its translation is CAIRPGLAGGNEQFF.